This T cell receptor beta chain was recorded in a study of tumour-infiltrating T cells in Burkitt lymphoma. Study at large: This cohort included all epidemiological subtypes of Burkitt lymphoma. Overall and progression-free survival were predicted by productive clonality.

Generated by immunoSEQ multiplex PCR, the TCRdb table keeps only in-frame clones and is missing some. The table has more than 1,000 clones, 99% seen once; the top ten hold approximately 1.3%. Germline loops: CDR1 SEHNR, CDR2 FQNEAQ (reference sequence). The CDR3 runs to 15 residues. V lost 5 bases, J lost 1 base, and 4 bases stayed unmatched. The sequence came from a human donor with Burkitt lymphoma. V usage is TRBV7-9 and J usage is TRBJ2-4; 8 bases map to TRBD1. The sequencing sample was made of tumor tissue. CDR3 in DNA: TGTGCCAGCAGCCCCCAGGGGGCGGCCAAAAACATTCAGTACTTC. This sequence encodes CASSPQGAAKNIQYF.